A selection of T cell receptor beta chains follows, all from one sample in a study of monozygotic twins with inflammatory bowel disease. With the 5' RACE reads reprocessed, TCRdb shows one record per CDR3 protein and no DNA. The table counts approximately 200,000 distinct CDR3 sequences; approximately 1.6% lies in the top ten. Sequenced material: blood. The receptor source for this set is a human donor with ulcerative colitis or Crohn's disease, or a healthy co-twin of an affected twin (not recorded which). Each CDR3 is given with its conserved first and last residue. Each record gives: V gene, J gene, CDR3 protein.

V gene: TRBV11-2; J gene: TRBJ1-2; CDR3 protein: CASSLRGQSYGYTF
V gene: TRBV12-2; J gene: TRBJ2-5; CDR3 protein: CASRPGVGNEETQYF
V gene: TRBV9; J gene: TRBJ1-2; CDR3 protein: CASQRDRYGYTF
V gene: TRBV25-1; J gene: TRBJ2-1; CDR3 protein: CASSARGGNEQFF
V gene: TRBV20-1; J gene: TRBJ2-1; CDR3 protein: CSEMGQYTSEQFF
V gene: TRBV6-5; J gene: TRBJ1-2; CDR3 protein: CASSYLGTGKLNYGYTF
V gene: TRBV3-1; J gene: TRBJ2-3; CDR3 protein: CASSQGEHFGTDTQYF
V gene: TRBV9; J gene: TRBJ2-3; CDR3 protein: CASSSGLAGGGDTQYF
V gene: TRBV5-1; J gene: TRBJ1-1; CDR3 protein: CASSFDRTEAFF
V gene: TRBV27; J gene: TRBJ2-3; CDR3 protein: CASSFQAPGTYSTDTQYF
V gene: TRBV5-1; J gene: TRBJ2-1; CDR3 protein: CASSSAGRAAWDEQFF
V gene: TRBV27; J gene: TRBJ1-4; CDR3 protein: CASRFLGPTNEKLFF
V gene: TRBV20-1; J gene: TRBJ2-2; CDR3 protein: CSASFSANTGELFF
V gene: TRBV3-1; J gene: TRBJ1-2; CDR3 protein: CASSQGDRDYGYTF
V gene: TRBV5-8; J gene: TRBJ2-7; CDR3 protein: CASPLNSRDNSYEQYF
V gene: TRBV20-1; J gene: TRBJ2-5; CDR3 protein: CSASSGAQETQYF
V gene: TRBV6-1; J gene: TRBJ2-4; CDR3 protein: CASRSRGGLAKNIQYF
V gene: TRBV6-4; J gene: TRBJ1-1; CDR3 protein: CASTYRDRGTEAFF
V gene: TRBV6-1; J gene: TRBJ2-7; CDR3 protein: CASIPGLAGGKGAYEQYF
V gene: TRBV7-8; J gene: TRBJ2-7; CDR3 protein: CASSLGGQRAAEQYF
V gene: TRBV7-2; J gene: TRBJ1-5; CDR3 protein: CASSLAGDRNQPQHF
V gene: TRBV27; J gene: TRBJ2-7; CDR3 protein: CASSSRGARYEQYF
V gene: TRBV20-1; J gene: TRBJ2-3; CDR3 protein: CSARTGTEDTQYF
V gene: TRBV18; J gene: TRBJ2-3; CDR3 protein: CASSPKAAITDTQYF
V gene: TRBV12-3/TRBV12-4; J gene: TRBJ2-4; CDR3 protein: CASSLLGTLAKNIQYF